These 29 T cell receptor beta chains share one sample of origin, sequenced in a study of blood T cell repertoires in COVID-19. Profiled with immunoSEQ multiplex PCR; TCRdb holds only in-frame clones, not every one. The table includes over 90,000 clones, roughly 90% detected once. The specimen was peripheral blood. The receptor set was obtained from an elderly man with acute or convalescent COVID-19.

This clone has a single count. V is TRBV6-5 and J is TRBJ1-3; no firm D call. V lost 0 bases to trimming and J lost 4 bases, with 10 bases between them. CDR3 length: 15 residues. The V gene's germline CDR1 is MNHEY and CDR2 SVGAGI. Here the CDR3 DNA reads TGTGCCAGCAGTTACTCACCGGGTTCGGGAAACACCATATATTTT. It yields the protein CASSYSPGSGNTIYF.

The chain has TRBV29-1 and TRBJ2-7; perhaps TRBD2 as D (6 bases). Germline-derived CDR1 and CDR2 are SQVTM and ANQGSEA. The CDR3 has 12 amino acids. Trimming pared 6 bases from V and 4 bases from J, leaving 13 bases between. In DNA form, the CDR3 reads TGCAGCGTCGGGAGCAACCAGTACGAGCAGTACTTC. Its protein product is CSVGSNQYEQYF.

This CDR3 is CASSVLQGHTDTQYF. The CDR3 nucleotides are TGTGCCAGCAGCGTATTGCAGGGACACACAGATACGCAGTATTTT. V and J are TRBV9 and TRBJ2-3; a weak D match, TRBD1 (6 bases). This CDR3 comprises 15 residues. Trimming took off 1 base at V and 2 bases at J, with 11 bases between the two ends. Germline CDR1 is SGDLS and CDR2 is YYNGEE.

The CDR3 protein is CASSQRATGYGYTF. CDR3 bases: TGTGCCAGCAGCCAAAGGGCAACAGGGTATGGCTACACCTTC. The chain is built from TRBV6-2 or TRBV6-3 and TRBJ1-2; weak D call: TRBD1 (6 bases). Germline CDR1 reads MNHEY; CDR2 reads SVGEGT. The CDR3 length is 14 residues. Trimming shortened V by 6 bases and J by 5 bases, and 16 bases separated the two germline ends.

The gene calls are TRBV29-1 and TRBJ1-1; the D is unclear. CDR3 size: 12 residues. Looked up from germline, CDR1 is SQVTM and CDR2 is ANQGSEA. V was trimmed by 7 bases and J by 5 bases, leaving 14 bases between them. The CDR3 DNA follows: TGCAGCGGCATGATTCCCGGGACTGAAGCTTTCTTT. Amino acid sequence: CSGMIPGTEAFF.

The V gene is TRBV7-2, the J gene TRBJ2-5; 9 bases agree with TRBD1. The germline gives CDR1 SGHTA, CDR2 FQGNSA. The CDR3 loop spans 13 amino acids. The ends lost 7 bases at V and 6 bases at J; junction bases unmatched: 6. The CDR3 protein is CASIPTGGQTQYF. As DNA, the CDR3 is TGTGCCAGCATCCCGACAGGGGGACAGACCCAGTACTTC.

This chain uses TRBV25-1 with TRBJ1-1, with 7 positions matching TRBD1. J gave up 4 bases and V 6 bases, and 5 bases lay outside the gene matches. CDR3 length equals 13 residues. Germline CDR1 and CDR2: MGHDK and SYGVNS. CDR3 sequence: CASSVTGATEAFF. Here the CDR3 DNA reads TGTGCCAGCAGCGTAACAGGGGCCACTGAAGCTTTCTTT.

The chain recombines TRBV18 with TRBJ1-5, with D possibly matching TRBD1 (6 bases). Trimming removed 4 bases at V and 5 bases at J, with 21 bases between. The CDR3 is 17 amino acids. Per the germline V gene, CDR1 is KGHSH and CDR2 is LQKENI. The CDR3 bases are TGTGCCAGCTCACAGGCGGGGGCAGGAGGTAGAGATCAGCCCCAGCATTTT. It yields the protein CASSQAGAGGRDQPQHF.

The rearrangement joins TRBV11-2 to TRBJ2-2; D remains unclear. The length of the CDR3 is 15 residues. Germline V CDR1 and CDR2: SGHAT, FQNNGV. V lost 1 base to trimming and J lost 2 bases, with 8 bases between them. CDR3 DNA: TGTGCCAGCAGCTTAGCCGGGTTTAACACCGGGGAGCTGTTTTTT. This translates into CASSLAGFNTGELFF.

This clone was recorded once. The gene calls are TRBV6-5 and TRBJ2-7, with 9 bases identical to TRBD2. The CDR3 runs 15 residues. Germline CDR1 reads MNHEY; CDR2 reads SVGAGI. The trim removed 3 bases at V and 5 bases at J, leaving 8 bases unmatched. For the CDR3, the DNA is TGTGCCAGCAGTTATCTGGCGGGAGGGGGCAACGAGCAGTACTTC. Amino acid sequence: CASSYLAGGGNEQYF.

In this sample, this clone turned up once. V usage is TRBV5-1 and J usage is TRBJ2-7; possible D gene TRBD2, 6 bases. V was trimmed by 1 base and J by 9 bases, leaving 23 bases between them. The CDR3 has 16 residues. In germline, CDR1 is SGHRS, CDR2 YFSETQ. The CDR3 loop is CASSLMTSRGSTVQYF. Here the CDR3 DNA reads TGCGCCAGCAGCTTGATGACGTCCCGGGGGTCTACGGTGCAGTACTTC.

The chain has TRBV19 and TRBJ1-5, with 7 bases aligning to TRBD1. CDR3 length equals 15 residues. The junction had 7 bases not matched to a gene; V was cut back by 7 bases and J by 1 base. Germline-derived CDR1 and CDR2 are LNHDA and SQIVND (reference sequence). The CDR3 DNA reads TGTGCCAGTACCACCGGGACAGAGAGCAATCAGCCCCAGCATTTT. Translated, it gives CASTTGTESNQPQHF.

The chain links TRBV12-3 or TRBV12-4 to TRBJ1-1; D ambiguous. V was pared by 3 bases and J by 5 bases, with 10 bases between. This CDR3 region has 13 residues. CDR3 region: CASSFNGDTEAFF. CDR3 sequence (DNA): TGTGCCAGCAGTTTTAACGGGGATACTGAAGCTTTCTTT.

The V gene is TRBV19, the J gene TRBJ1-5; the D is unclear. Germline CDR1 LNHDA, CDR2 SQIVND (reference sequence). Trimming cost V 1 base and J 6 bases, with 13 bases left between them. The CDR3 runs to 15 residues. Here the CDR3 DNA reads TGTGCCAGTAGTATAGGGGCTGGCAGCGGTCAGCCCCAGCATTTT. Protein: CASSIGAGSGQPQHF.

V gene TRBV7-2 combines with J gene TRBJ2-5, with 15 nucleotides matching TRBD2. This CDR3 is 17 amino acids long. Germline loops: CDR1 SGHTA, CDR2 FQGNSA. Unmatched junction bases numbered 9, after V lost 5 bases and J lost 5 bases. The CDR3 DNA sequence: TGTGCCAGCAGCCCTGGACTAGCGGGAGGGCCGGGGGAGACCCAGTACTTC. Amino acids: CASSPGLAGGPGETQYF.

The chain uses TRBV5-4 and TRBJ2-7; D may be TRBD1 (6 bases). From germline, CDR1 is SGHNT and CDR2 YYREEE (reference sequence). Trimming cost V 2 bases and J 5 bases, with 8 bases left between them. The CDR3 is 12 amino acids. CDR3 amino acids: CASSLGQNEQYF. The CDR3 DNA sequence: TGTGCCAGCAGCTTAGGACAGAACGAGCAGTACTTC. Supplemented by reference TRBV5-4 and TRBJ2-7, the full variable domain reads ETGVTQSPTHLIKTRGQQVTLRCSSQSGHNTVSWYQQALGQGPQFIFQYYREEENGRGNFPPRFSGLQFPNYSSELNVNALELDDSALYLCASSLGQNEQYFGPGTRLTVT.

V is TRBV19 and J is TRBJ2-7; 7 bases line up with TRBD1. This CDR3 has 12 residues. The ends lost 5 bases at V and 5 bases at J; junction bases unmatched: 3. Germline CDR1 reads LNHDA; CDR2 reads SQIVND (reference sequence). DNA of the CDR3: TGTGCCAGTAGTGTCGACAGGGACGAGCAGTACTTC. Its protein is CASSVDRDEQYF. The full variable domain, rest sourced from reference TRBV19 and TRBJ2-7, is DGGITQSPKYLFRKEGQNVTLSCEQNLNHDAMYWYRQDPGQGLRLIYYSQIVNDFQKGDIAEGYSVSREKKESFPLTVTSAQKNPTAFYLCASSVDRDEQYFGPGTRLTVT.

As concerns this clone: An end of the junction differs from the germline gene, which may be a read error. The chain is built from TRBV6-5 and TRBJ1-1; D is possibly TRBD1 (6 bases). Germline assignment: CDR1 MNHEY and CDR2 SVGAGI. CDR3 length: 12 residues. CDR3 residues: CASRGGTLNPIF. CDR3 coding DNA: TGTGCCAGCAGGGGGGGGACACTGAACCCAATCTTT.

This rearrangement joins TRBV10-2 to TRBJ1-5; 7 bases map to TRBD1. The J segment lost 7 bases and the V segment lost 8 bases, leaving 8 bases of the junction unmatched. The CDR3 runs 13 residues. Germline V lookup: CDR1 WSHSY, CDR2 SAAADI. The CDR3 loop reads CASGVGGGQPQHF. The CDR3 DNA follows: TGCGCCAGCGGGGTAGGGGGCGGACAGCCCCAGCATTTT.

J is TRBJ2-3 and V is TRBV6-4; D unresolved. This CDR3 comprises 14 residues. V was clipped by 3 bases and J by 6 bases, with 13 bases between them. Germline V CDR1 and CDR2: MRHNA, SNTAGT. The chain's CDR3 is CASSENDLLDTQYF. The DNA of the CDR3 is TGTGCCAGCAGTGAGAATGACTTGCTGGATACGCAGTATTTT.

The chain combines TRBV27 with TRBJ2-1; no firm D call. There are 12 residues in the CDR3. V gave up 3 bases and J gave up 9 bases, with 9 bases separating them. Germline lookup yields CDR1 MNHEY and CDR2 SMNVEV (reference sequence). CDR3: CASSFPTGEQFF. CDR3 coding DNA: TGTGCCAGCAGTTTCCCCACCGGTGAGCAGTTCTTC.

The rearrangement joins TRBV25-1 to TRBJ2-5; a possible D gene is TRBD2 (6 bases). The CDR3 runs 17 residues. Deletions cut 2 bases from V and 1 base from J, with 17 bases between. From germline, CDR1 is MGHDK and CDR2 SYGVNS. CDR3 residues: CASSEPSRLGAQETQYF. The CDR3 region has the DNA TGTGCCAGCAGTGAACCTAGCCGACTAGGAGCCCAAGAGACCCAGTACTTC.

The V gene is TRBV2, the J gene TRBJ2-3, with D possibly matching TRBD2 (6 bases). The CDR3 extends over 15 amino acids. Germline V gene lookup returns CDR1 SNHLY and CDR2 FYNNEI. V was trimmed by 5 bases and J by 0 bases, leaving 12 bases between them. CDR3 DNA: TGTGCCAGCAGTATAGCGGTATCTAGCACAGATACGCAGTATTTT. The encoded protein is CASSIAVSSTDTQYF.

The chain joins TRBV6-2 or TRBV6-3 to TRBJ2-1, with 10 nucleotides matching TRBD2. Trimming at V came to 0 bases and at J to 2 bases, leaving 1 base not matched to a gene. The germline V gene encodes CDR1 MNHEY and CDR2 SVGEGT. The length of the CDR3 is 16 residues. CDR3 DNA sequence: TGTGCCAGCAGTTACTCCCTAGCGGGAGCCTACAATGAGCAGTTCTTC. Translation: CASSYSLAGAYNEQFF.

The chain is built from TRBV18 and TRBJ2-1; 9 bases agree with TRBD1. Per germline, CDR1 KGHSH and CDR2 LQKENI. V dropped 3 bases and J dropped 10; count of bases not matched to a gene: 10. The CDR3 is 15 residues long. Here the CDR3 DNA reads TGTGCCAGCTCACCGGGACAGGGCGGCCTTAGGGAGCAGTTCTTC. Amino acids: CASSPGQGGLREQFF. Combining the CDR3 with reference TRBV18 and TRBJ2-1 gives the whole variable domain NAGVMQNPRHLVRRRGQEARLRCSPMKGHSHVYWYRQLPEEGLKFMVYLQKENIIDESGMPKERFSAEFPKEGPSILRIQQVVRGDSAAYFCASSPGQGGLREQFFGPGTRLTVL.

The DNA of the CDR3 is TGTGCCAGCAGCCGAGAGGGCGGGAGGGCCTACGAGCAGTACTTC. Amino acid sequence: CASSREGGRAYEQYF. The J gene is TRBJ2-7, the V gene TRBV3-1 (or the pseudogene TRBV3-2); 9 bases match TRBD2. The CDR3 extends over 15 amino acids. Trimming took 4 bases from V and 2 from J; bases not matched to a gene: 6. Germline-derived CDR1 and CDR2 are LGHDT and YNNKEL (reference sequence).

V and J are TRBV7-9 and TRBJ1-1; possibly TRBD1 for D (5 bases). CDR1 SEHNR and CDR2 FQNEAQ come from the germline V gene (reference sequence). V lost 5 bases and J 7 bases, leaving 11 bases between the germline ends. The CDR3 has 12 amino acids. CDR3 in DNA: TGTGCCAGCAGCCCAGGACATTTTGAAGCTTTCTTT. It encodes CASSPGHFEAFF.

J is TRBJ2-1 and V is TRBV6-1; D remains ambiguous. Per the germline V gene, CDR1 is MNHNS and CDR2 is SASEGT. The CDR3 is 13 residues long. V lost 2 bases to trimming and J lost 2 bases, with 4 bases between them. The CDR3 reads CASSESAYNEQFF. CDR3 DNA: TGTGCCAGCAGTGAATCGGCCTACAATGAGCAGTTCTTC.

The chain carries TRBV5-1 and TRBJ2-5; no firm D call. The V gene's germline CDR1 is SGHRS and CDR2 YFSETQ. V was pared by 0 bases and J by 7 bases, with 19 bases between. The CDR3 covers 16 residues. The CDR3 coding sequence is TGCGCCAGCAGCTTGGTCGCGACAACTTCTGAAGCGACCCAGTACTTC. Translating gives CASSLVATTSEATQYF. Full variable domain (missing parts from reference TRBV5-1 and TRBJ2-5): KAGVTQTPRYLIKTRGQQVTLSCSPISGHRSVSWYQQTPGQGLQFLFEYFSETQRNKGNFPGRFSGRQFSNSRSEMNVSTLELGDSALYLCASSLVATTSEATQYFGPGTRLLVL.